This T cell receptor beta chain stems from a study of blood T cells in healthy people across ages. PCR was performed a second time for roughly 7 to 11 cycles using a sample-barcoded 5' primer and a J-beta primer mix. Each cDNA was tagged by a template-switch adaptor containing 12 random nucleotides. One entry per CDR3 protein results from TCRdb running MiXCR on the 5' RACE reads. This table holds 1.2 million to 1.5 million distinct CDR3 sequences, around two fifths found once. V was trimmed by 2 bases and J by 9 bases, leaving 11 bases between them. Germline CDR1 WNHNN, CDR2 SYGVQD (reference sequence). This CDR3 has 13 amino acids. General study points: Aged donors had fewer naive CD4+ cells and lower diversity than long-lived donors.

To note about this clonotype: What it binds is not known.

The receptor was derived from a woman aged 18-29 years in good health. This chain joins TRBV10-1 and TRBJ1-5, with D unresolved. Sequenced input: blood. The CDR3 region is CASSELSWGPQHF. The DNA for the CDR3 is TGCGCCAGCAGTGAGCTAAGTTGGGGGCCCCAGCATTTT.